The rows below give T cell receptor beta chains drawn from one sample of a study of blood T cell repertoires in COVID-19. The table came from immunoSEQ multiplex PCR; TCRdb's copy has only in-frame clones and leaves some out. This sample has approximately 220,000 clones, with around 87% found just once. Sequenced: peripheral blood. All receptors derive from a man aged 55 to 70 with acute or convalescent COVID-19. Each CDR3 is given with its conserved first and last residue. D genes are given only for firm matches. The listing skips clone size in some rows; elsewhere it reads once, few, many or a size class.

D,size,length,J,V,CDR3,DNA
TRBD2,NA,16,TRBJ2-4,TRBV4-1,CASSQAGGVAKNIQYF,TGCGCCAGCAGCCAGGCCGGGGGGGTAGCCAAAAACATTCAGTACTTC
NA,NA,11,TRBJ1-2,TRBV29-1,CSVDGGRGYTF,TGCAGCGTCGACGGAGGTCGGGGCTACACCTTC
TRBD1,once,15,TRBJ1-2,TRBV6-5,CASSFRPGQESGYTF,TGTGCCAGCAGTTTCAGACCGGGACAGGAGAGTGGCTACACCTTC
TRBD2,NA,14,TRBJ2-3,TRBV2,CASRLAGGTDTQYF,TGTGCCAGTAGACTAGCGGGGGGCACAGATACGCAGTATTTT
NA,NA,15,TRBJ1-4,TRBV30,CAWSVLLGRGEKLFF,TGTGCCTGGAGTGTTTTGTTGGGGCGAGGTGAAAAACTGTTTTTT
TRBD1,NA,15,TRBJ2-7,TRBV19,CASSTRDRGSYEQYF,TGTGCCAGTAGTACCAGGGACAGGGGGTCCTACGAGCAGTACTTC
TRBD1,NA,16,TRBJ1-3,TRBV5-5,CASSSGTDFSGNTIYF,TGTGCCAGCAGTTCTGGGACAGACTTCTCTGGAAACACCATATATTTT
NA,NA,16,TRBJ2-1,TRBV27,CASSFSSGGRDNEQFF,TGTGCCAGCAGTTTCTCTTCGGGGGGCCGGGACAATGAGCAGTTCTTC
TRBD2,NA,15,TRBJ2-3,TRBV6-5,CASSRGGARLDTQYF,TGTGCCAGCAGTCGCGGGGGGGCCAGGCTAGATACGCAGTATTTT
TRBD1,NA,15,TRBJ1-3,TRBV6-5,CASSTGGQMGNTIYF,TGTGCCAGCAGTACAGGGGGCCAAATGGGAAACACCATATATTTT
TRBD1,NA,13,TRBJ1-1,TRBV30,CAWARQGVGEAFF,TGTGCCTGGGCACGACAGGGGGTCGGCGAAGCTTTCTTT
NA,NA,15,TRBJ2-4,TRBV15,CATSIRGQAKNIQYF,TGTGCCACCAGCATCAGGGGACAAGCCAAAAACATTCAGTACTTC
TRBD1,once,12,TRBJ2-1,TRBV5-8,CASSPRTGLRFF,TGTGCCAGCAGCCCCCGGACAGGGCTTAGGTTCTTC
TRBD2,NA,14,TRBJ2-3,TRBV6-5,CASTSGGPPMAQYF,TGTGCCAGCACGAGCGGGGGCCCCCCGATGGCGCAGTATTTT
TRBD1,once,12,TRBJ1-1,TRBV6-5,CASFSRGQVAFF,TGTGCCAGCTTCTCCCGGGGACAGGTGGCTTTCTTT
NA,NA,16,TRBJ2-5,TRBV5-1,CASSLGLIGAQETQYF,TGCGCCAGCAGCCTCGGACTAATAGGGGCCCAAGAGACCCAGTACTTC
NA,NA,15,TRBJ1-1,TRBV3-1/TRBV3-2,CASSRGFGQGTEAFF,TGTGCCAGCAGCCGGGGCTTCGGGCAGGGCACTGAAGCTTTCTTT
TRBD2,once,16,TRBJ2-3,TRBV27,CASSPLSGGPTDTQYF,TGTGCCAGCAGTCCATTGAGCGGGGGGCCCACAGATACGCAGTATTTT
TRBD2,few,15,TRBJ2-1,TRBV19,CASRPGGGSYNEQFF,TGTGCCAGTAGGCCCGGCGGGGGCTCCTACAATGAGCAGTTCTTC
NA,NA,14,TRBJ2-2,TRBV18,CASSQTVFTGELFF,TGTGCCAGCTCACAGACAGTCTTCACCGGGGAGCTGTTTTTT
NA,NA,15,TRBJ2-2,TRBV4-1,CASSQVGLETGELFF,TGCGCCAGCAGCCAAGTGGGTCTAGAAACCGGGGAGCTGTTTTTT
NA,NA,14,TRBJ2-1,TRBV19,CASSSEQGTGEQFF,TGTGCCAGTAGTTCGGAACAGGGAACGGGTGAGCAGTTCTTC
NA,NA,13,TRBJ1-2,TRBV27,CATMGRPADGYTF,TGTGCCACCATGGGGAGGCCGGCCGATGGCTACACCTTC
NA,NA,14,TRBJ2-2,TRBV6-5,CATWGQGGTGELFF,TGTGCCACCTGGGGCCAGGGGGGCACCGGGGAGCTGTTTTTT
NA,NA,12,TRBJ2-7,TRBV6-5,CASAGLVGEQYF,TGTGCCAGTGCGGGCCTGGTGGGGGAGCAGTACTTC
TRBD2,NA,17,TRBJ2-3,TRBV18,CASSPRTSGAGTDTQYF,TGTGCCAGCTCACCACGGACTAGCGGGGCTGGCACAGATACGCAGTATTTT
TRBD1,NA,16,TRBJ1-1,TRBV6-1,CASSVGRGPINTEAFF,TGTGCCAGCAGTGTCGGCAGGGGGCCAATCAACACTGAAGCTTTCTTT
TRBD1,NA,15,TRBJ2-7,TRBV28,CASSLTGTALYEQYF,TGTGCCAGCAGCCTTACCGGGACAGCCCTCTACGAGCAGTACTTC
NA,NA,15,TRBJ1-2,TRBV9,CASSVDGNRDYGYTF,TGTGCCAGCAGCGTAGACGGGAATAGGGACTATGGCTACACCTTC
NA,NA,16,TRBJ2-7,TRBV27,CASSGRQGAGSYEQYF,TGTGCCAGCAGTGGGCGACAGGGAGCGGGCTCCTACGAGCAGTACTTC
TRBD2,few,15,TRBJ2-2,TRBV19,CASSLGTRDTGELFF,TGTGCCAGTAGTCTGGGGACTAGGGACACCGGGGAGCTGTTTTTT
TRBD1,NA,13,TRBJ1-4,TRBV3-1/TRBV3-2,CASSRQGWEKLFF,TGTGCCAGCAGCCGACAGGGATGGGAAAAACTGTTTTTT
TRBD1,NA,12,TRBJ1-2,TRBV6-5,CASSPQGTGYTF,TGTGCCAGCAGTCCACAGGGGACGGGCTACACCTTC
NA,once,15,TRBJ1-1,TRBV7-2,CASSLTGHQNTEAFF,TGTGCCAGCAGCTTAACGGGACATCAGAACACTGAAGCTTTCTTT
NA,NA,18,TRBJ1-1,TRBV28,CASSLPKGRGPMNTEAFF,TGTGCCAGCAGTTTACCCAAAGGCAGGGGCCCCATGAACACTGAAGCTTTCTTT
TRBD1,few,14,TRBJ1-2,TRBV7-9,CASSRDRTNYGYTF,TGTGCCAGCAGCCGGGACAGGACTAACTATGGCTACACCTTC
TRBD2,NA,18,TRBJ2-3,TRBV11-2,CASSLGLAGGRRTDTQYF,TGTGCCAGCAGCTTAGGACTAGCGGGGGGGCGTCGCACAGATACGCAGTATTTT
TRBD2,NA,16,TRBJ2-2,TRBV20-1,CSVSSGGPFNTGELFF,TGCAGTGTTAGTAGCGGGGGGCCCTTCAACACCGGGGAGCTGTTTTTT
NA,NA,16,TRBJ1-5,TRBV4-3,CASSQEPEASNQPQHF,TGCGCCAGCAGCCAAGAGCCGGAGGCTAGCAATCAGCCCCAGCATTTT
TRBD1,NA,14,TRBJ2-7,TRBV4-2,CASSQAQGAGVQYF,TGTGCCAGCAGCCAAGCACAGGGGGCTGGGGTGCAGTACTTC
TRBD2,NA,15,TRBJ2-7,TRBV20-1,CSASGSGGLSYEQYF,TGCAGTGCTAGTGGGAGCGGGGGGCTCTCCTACGAGCAGTACTTC
TRBD1,NA,14,TRBJ1-4,TRBV7-2,CASSSGQGNEKLFF,TGTGCCAGCAGCTCAGGACAGGGTAATGAAAAACTGTTTTTT
NA,NA,15,TRBJ2-3,TRBV7-3,CASSFGGLSTDTQYF,TGTGCCAGCAGCTTTGGGGGCCTTAGCACAGATACGCAGTATTTT
NA,NA,15,TRBJ1-1,TRBV29-1,CSVDVGLSMNTEAFF,TGCAGCGTTGACGTCGGACTGTCCATGAACACTGAAGCTTTCTTT
NA,NA,19,TRBJ1-1,TRBV9,CASSALFGWTPIGNTEAFF,TGTGCCAGCAGCGCTCTTTTTGGATGGACTCCTATCGGGAACACTGAAGCTTTCTTT
TRBD1,NA,16,TRBJ2-7,TRBV5-6,CASSRVPGQGSYEQYF,TGTGCCAGCAGCCGCGTCCCGGGACAGGGATCCTACGAGCAGTACTTC
NA,NA,14,TRBJ2-7,TRBV7-8,CASTRGGGSYEQYF,TGTGCCAGCACCCGAGGTGGAGGGTCCTACGAGCAGTACTTC
NA,NA,16,TRBJ2-7,TRBV28,CASSLGRSGGSYEQYF,TGTGCCAGCAGTTTAGGACGGTCAGGGGGGTCCTACGAGCAGTACTTC